This T cell receptor beta chain was retrieved from a study of T cells after yellow fever vaccination. Synthesis of TCR cDNA relied on 5'RACE template switching, which attached a universal primer site and UMIs. TCRdb fed the 5' RACE reads into MiXCR, producing one record per CDR3 protein. The table has about 320,000 distinct CDR3 sequences, roughly 10% seen once. In this sample, this clonotype turned up many times. The ends were cut back, 2 bases at V and 7 bases at J, with 15 bases in the middle. The CDR3 consists of 15 residues. Germline V gene sequence: CDR1 ENHRY, CDR2 SYGVKD. The receptor comes from a man younger than 35 who received the YFV17D yellow fever vaccine. The rearrangement uses TRBV10-3 and TRBJ1-5, with a possible D match to TRBD1 (6 bases). The specimen was CD4+ T cells sorted from PBMCs, collected 45 days after the yellow fever booster vaccination. CDR3 protein: CAISEDQGWGQPQHF. The CDR3 bases are TGTGCCATCAGTGAGGATCAGGGGTGGGGGCAGCCCCAGCATTTT.